The clone carrying this T cell receptor beta chain was detected a few times. No antigen is known for it. The data belong to a study of CD8 T cells in ankylosing spondylitis. Whole-study results and caveats: What seemed typical of ankylosing spondylitis blood was a TCR beta motif built from about 8 highly homologous variants. Reported data indicate significant enrichment of disease-linked clones within matched ankylosing spondylitis synovial fluid.

Quantitative 5'-RACE with molecular barcodes produced the TCR beta libraries. TCRdb ran MiXCR on the 5' RACE reads and lists one entry per CDR3 protein. The sample holds approximately 440,000 distinct CDR3 sequences, 17% seen once. The V gene lost 1 base and the J gene lost 0 bases, with 10 bases spanning the gap. In germline, CDR1 is DFQATT, CDR2 SNEGSKA (reference sequence). The CDR3 spans 15 residues. The clonotype comes from a male donor with ankylosing spondylitis. Sequenced: blood, either unsorted or a sorted T cell fraction (not recorded which). This chain joins TRBV20-1 and TRBJ1-5; possible D gene TRBD1, 5 bases. DNA of the CDR3: TGCAGTGCTAGAGGAAGGGACCTTAGCAATCAGCCCCAGCATTTT. Its protein product is CSARGRDLSNQPQHF.